This T cell receptor beta chain was sequenced during a study of shared clonotypes between healthy human individuals. Study context: In total, the donors were two women and a few men aged 18 to 49. Plates per donor: three CD4 naive, three CD4 memory, two CD8 naive, one CD8 memory. Findings and limits, study-wide: Clonotypes not shared had lower generation probabilities than those common to all four donors. Across subsets, estimated richness was generally greater for naive than for memory populations.

Worth noting for this clone: What it binds is unknown.

The data were produced by immunoSEQ multiplex PCR, yet TCRdb's version contains in-frame clones alone and is incomplete. This sample carries over a million clones, roughly 96% of them seen once, and the ten largest clones take 1% to 1.5%. Per germline, CDR1 MGHDK and CDR2 SYGVNS. Trimming left V 0 bases short and J 10 bases short, with 8 bases between. The CDR3 runs to 12 residues. This receptor was obtained from a young man in good health. The V gene is TRBV25-1, the J gene TRBJ2-3; possible D gene TRBD1, 6 bases. Sequencing was done on a sample of naive CD4+ T cells sorted from blood. Subset reported: CD45RA+ positively selected. CDR3 nucleotides: TGTGCCAGCAGTGAATATCCAGGGGCGCAGTATTTT. It encodes CASSEYPGAQYF.